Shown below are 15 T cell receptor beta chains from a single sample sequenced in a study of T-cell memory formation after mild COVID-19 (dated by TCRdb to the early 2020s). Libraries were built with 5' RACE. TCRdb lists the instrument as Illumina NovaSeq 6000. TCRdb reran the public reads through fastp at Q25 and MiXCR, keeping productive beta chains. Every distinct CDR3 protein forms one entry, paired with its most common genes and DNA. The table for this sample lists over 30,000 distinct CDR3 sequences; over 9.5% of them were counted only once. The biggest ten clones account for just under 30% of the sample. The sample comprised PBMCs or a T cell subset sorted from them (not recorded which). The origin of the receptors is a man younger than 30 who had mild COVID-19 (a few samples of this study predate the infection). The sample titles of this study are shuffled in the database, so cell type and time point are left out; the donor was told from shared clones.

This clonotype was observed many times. CDR3 protein: CASGPPGRLVGYTF. For the CDR3, the DNA is TGCGCCAGCGGACCTCCGGGGAGGCTCGTTGGCTACACCTTC. The rearrangement links TRBV5-1 to TRBJ1-2, with D uncertain. With 7 bases removed from V and 7 bases from J, the gap between germline ends came to 20 bases. Looked up from germline, CDR1 is SGHRS and CDR2 is YFSETQ. The CDR3 totals 14 residues.

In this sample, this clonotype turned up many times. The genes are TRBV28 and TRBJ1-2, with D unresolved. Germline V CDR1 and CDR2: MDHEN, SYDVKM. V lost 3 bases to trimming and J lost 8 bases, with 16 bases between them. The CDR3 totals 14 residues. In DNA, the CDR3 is TGTGCCAGCAGTTTCAACCAACGAGCACGAGGCTACACCTTC. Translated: CASSFNQRARGYTF.

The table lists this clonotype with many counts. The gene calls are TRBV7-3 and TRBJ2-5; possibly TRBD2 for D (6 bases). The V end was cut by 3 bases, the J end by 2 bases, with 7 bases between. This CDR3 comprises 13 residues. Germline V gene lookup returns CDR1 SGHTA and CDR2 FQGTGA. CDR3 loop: CASSLDYQETQYF. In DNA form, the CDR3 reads TGTGCCAGCAGCTTGGACTATCAAGAGACCCAGTACTTC.

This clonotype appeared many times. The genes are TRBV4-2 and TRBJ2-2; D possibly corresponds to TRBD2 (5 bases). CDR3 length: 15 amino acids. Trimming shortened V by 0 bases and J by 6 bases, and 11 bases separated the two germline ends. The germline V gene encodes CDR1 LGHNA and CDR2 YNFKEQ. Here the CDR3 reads CASSQEYSSPGELFF. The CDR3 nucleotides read TGTGCCAGCAGCCAAGAGTATTCTAGCCCCGGGGAGCTGTTTTTT.

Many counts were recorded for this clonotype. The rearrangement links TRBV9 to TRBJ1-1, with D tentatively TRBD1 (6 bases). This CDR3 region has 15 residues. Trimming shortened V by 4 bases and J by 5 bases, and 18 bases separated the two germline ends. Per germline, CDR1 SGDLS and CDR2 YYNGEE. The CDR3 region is CASSPTRGALTEAFF. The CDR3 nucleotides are TGTGCCAGCAGCCCAACAAGGGGGGCCCTTACTGAAGCTTTCTTT.

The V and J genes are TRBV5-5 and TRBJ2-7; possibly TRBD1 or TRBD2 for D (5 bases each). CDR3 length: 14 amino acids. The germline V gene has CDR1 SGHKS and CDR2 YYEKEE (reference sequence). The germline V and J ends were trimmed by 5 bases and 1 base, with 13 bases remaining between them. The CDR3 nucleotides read TGTGCCAGCAGAACGCCGGGGCGATCCTACGAGCAGTACTTC. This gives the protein CASRTPGRSYEQYF.

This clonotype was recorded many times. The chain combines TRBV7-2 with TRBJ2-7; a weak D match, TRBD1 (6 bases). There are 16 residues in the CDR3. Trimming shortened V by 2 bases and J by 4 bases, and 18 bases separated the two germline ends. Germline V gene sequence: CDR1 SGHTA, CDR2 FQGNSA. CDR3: CASSLLEPGQGYEQYF. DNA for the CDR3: TGTGCCAGCAGCTTACTCGAGCCTGGGCAGGGGTACGAGCAGTACTTC.

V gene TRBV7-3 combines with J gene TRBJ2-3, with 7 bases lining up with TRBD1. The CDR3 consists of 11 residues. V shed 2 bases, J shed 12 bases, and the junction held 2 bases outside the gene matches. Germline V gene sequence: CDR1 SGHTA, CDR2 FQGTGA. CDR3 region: CASSLDRVQYF. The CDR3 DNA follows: TGTGCCAGCAGCTTAGACAGGGTCCAGTATTTT.

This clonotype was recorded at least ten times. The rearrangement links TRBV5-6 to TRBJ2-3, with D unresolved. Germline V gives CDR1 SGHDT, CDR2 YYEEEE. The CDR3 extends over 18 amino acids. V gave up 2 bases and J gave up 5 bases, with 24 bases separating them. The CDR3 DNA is TGTGCCAGCAGCTTTACGTTCGTAGGGCCAACGGTGGGAGATACGCAGTATTTT. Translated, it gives CASSFTFVGPTVGDTQYF. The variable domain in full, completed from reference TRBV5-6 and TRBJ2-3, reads DAGVTQSPTHLIKTRGQQVTLRCSPKSGHDTVSWYQQALGQGPQFIFQYYEEEERQRGNFPDRFSGHQFPNYSSELNVNALLLGDSALYLCASSFTFVGPTVGDTQYFGPGTRLTVL.

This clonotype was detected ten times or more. The CDR3 nucleotides are TGTGCCAGCAGCGTAAGCGGACAGGGTTATGGCTACACCTTC. It is translated as CASSVSGQGYGYTF. This chain uses TRBV7-2 with TRBJ1-2, with TRBD1 identical over 8 bases. V gave up 5 bases and J gave up 5 bases; unmatched junction bases: 7. CDR1 is SGHTA, CDR2 FQGNSA, per germline. There are 14 residues in the CDR3.

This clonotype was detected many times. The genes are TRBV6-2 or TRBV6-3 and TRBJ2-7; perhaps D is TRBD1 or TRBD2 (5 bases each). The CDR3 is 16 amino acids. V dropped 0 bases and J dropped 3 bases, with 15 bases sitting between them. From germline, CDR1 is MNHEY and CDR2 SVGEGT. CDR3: CASSYSGLGPRYEQYV. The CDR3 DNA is TGTGCCAGCAGTTACTCGGGGTTGGGACCCCGCTACGAGCAGTACGTC.

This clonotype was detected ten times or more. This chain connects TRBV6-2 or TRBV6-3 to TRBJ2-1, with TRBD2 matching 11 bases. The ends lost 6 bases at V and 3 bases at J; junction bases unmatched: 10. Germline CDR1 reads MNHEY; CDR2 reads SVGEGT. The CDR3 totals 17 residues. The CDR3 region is CASSFTPLAGGYNEQFF. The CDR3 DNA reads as TGTGCCAGCAGCTTCACACCTCTAGCGGGGGGCTACAATGAGCAGTTCTTC.

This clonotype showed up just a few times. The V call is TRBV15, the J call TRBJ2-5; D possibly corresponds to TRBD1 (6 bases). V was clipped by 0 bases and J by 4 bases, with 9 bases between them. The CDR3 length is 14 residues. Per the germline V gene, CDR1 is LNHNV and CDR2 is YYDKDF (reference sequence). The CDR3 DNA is TGTGCCACCAGCAGAGATCAAGGGGGAGAGACCCAGTACTTC. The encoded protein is CATSRDQGGETQYF.

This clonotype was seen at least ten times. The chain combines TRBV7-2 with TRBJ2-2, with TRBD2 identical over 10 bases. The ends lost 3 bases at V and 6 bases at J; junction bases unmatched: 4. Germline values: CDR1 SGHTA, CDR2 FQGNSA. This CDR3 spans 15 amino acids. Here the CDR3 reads CASSLSGGAPGELFF. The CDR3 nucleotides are TGTGCCAGCAGCTTGAGCGGGGGGGCCCCCGGGGAGCTGTTTTTT.

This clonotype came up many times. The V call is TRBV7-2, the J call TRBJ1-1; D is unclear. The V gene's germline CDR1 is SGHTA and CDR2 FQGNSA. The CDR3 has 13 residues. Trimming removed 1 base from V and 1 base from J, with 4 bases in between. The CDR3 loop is CASSLGTNTEAFF. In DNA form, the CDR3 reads TGTGCCAGCAGCTTAGGCACGAACACTGAAGCTTTCTTT.